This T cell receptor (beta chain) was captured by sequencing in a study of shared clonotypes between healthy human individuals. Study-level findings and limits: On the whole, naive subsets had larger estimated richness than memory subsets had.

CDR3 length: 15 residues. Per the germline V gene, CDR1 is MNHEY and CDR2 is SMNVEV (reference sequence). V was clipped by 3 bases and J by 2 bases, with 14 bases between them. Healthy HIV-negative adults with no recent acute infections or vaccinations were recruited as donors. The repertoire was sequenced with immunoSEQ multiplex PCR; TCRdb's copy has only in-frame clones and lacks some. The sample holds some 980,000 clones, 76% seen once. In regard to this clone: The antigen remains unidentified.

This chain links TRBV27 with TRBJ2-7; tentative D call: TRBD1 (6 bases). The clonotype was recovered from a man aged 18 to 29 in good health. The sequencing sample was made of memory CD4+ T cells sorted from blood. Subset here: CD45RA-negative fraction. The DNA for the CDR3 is TGTGCCAGCAGTTTTGGAAGGCAGGGGCCCTACGAGCAGTACTTC. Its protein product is CASSFGRQGPYEQYF.